Described below is a single TCR beta chain sequence and its context. Profiling relied on immunoSEQ multiplex PCR, and the TCRdb table lists in-frame clones only, not all of them. The data hold roughly 320,000 clones, with roughly 90% observed a single time. The data stem from a study of blood T cell repertoires in COVID-19. Germline CDR1 SGHVS, CDR2 FQNEAQ. The CDR3 loop spans 17 amino acids. The junction had 7 bases not matched to a gene; V was cut back by 2 bases and J by 1 base. This chain joins TRBV7-8 and TRBJ2-1; 8 nucleotides align to TRBD1. Material for sequencing was peripheral blood. This TCR came from a woman younger than 45 with COVID-19, enrolled during active disease. The CDR3 nucleotides are TGTGCCAGCAGCTTAATGCCCCGGGACAGGTCCTACAATGAGCAGTTCTTC. Its protein is CASSLMPRDRSYNEQFF.